Presented here are 14 T cell receptor beta chains from one specimen sequenced in a study of OX40 agonist ivuxolimab in advanced cancers. Only in-frame clones appear in the TCRdb table, and some are missing; sequencing was by immunoSEQ multiplex PCR. The table includes 76,000 or so clones, approximately 85% detected once. The material was CD4+ or CD8+ T cells sorted from blood, obtained in a trial of the OX40 agonist ivuxolimab. The receptors were sampled from an adult with an advanced solid tumor such as melanoma, head and neck, liver or kidney cancer.

As concerns this clone: The sample contains more than one DNA sequence encoding this CDR3. The CDR3: CASSYEGLDRHGYTF. Written as DNA, the CDR3 is TGTGCCAGCAGTTACGAGGGCTTGGACAGACATGGCTACACCTTC. This chain uses TRBV6-6 with TRBJ1-2, with D possibly matching TRBD1 (6 bases). Germline V gives CDR1 MNHNY, CDR2 SVGAGI (reference sequence). The CDR3 is made up of 15 amino acids. V lost 2 bases to trimming and J lost 6 bases, with 16 bases between them.

Only one count was recorded for this clone. The chain is built from TRBV6-5 and TRBJ2-3, with 11 bases aligning to TRBD2. Trimming at V came to 6 bases and at J to 2 bases, leaving 1 base not matched to a gene. Germline CDR1 reads MNHEY; CDR2 reads SVGAGI. The CDR3 runs to 14 residues. The CDR3 spells CASRLAGDTDTQYF. DNA of the CDR3: TGTGCCAGCAGACTAGCGGGGGACACAGATACGCAGTATTTT.

The sample holds one count of this clone. The genes are TRBV11-3 and TRBJ2-5, with D maybe TRBD2 (5 bases). Trimming cost V 10 bases and J 2 bases, with 17 bases left between them. The CDR3 contains 14 residues. CDR1 and CDR2 from the germline V gene are SGHNT and YENEEA. The chain's CDR3 is CATGRGSSQETQYF. CDR3 sequence (DNA): TGTGCCACCGGACGGGGATCTTCTCAAGAGACCCAGTACTTC.

The chain uses TRBV10-2 and TRBJ2-3; the D gene could be TRBD1 or TRBD2 (5 bases each). Germline V CDR1 and CDR2: WSHSY, SAAADI. V lost 4 bases and J lost 3, with 14 bases in between. The CDR3 contains 15 residues. DNA for the CDR3: TGCGCCAGCAGTGGGGGGACCAGACCTACAGATACGCAGTATTTT. This sequence encodes CASSGGTRPTDTQYF.

V is TRBV5-6 and J is TRBJ2-7; D is possibly TRBD2 (6 bases). The CDR3 consists of 11 residues. Trimming removed 10 bases at V and 6 bases at J, with 14 bases between. Germline V lookup: CDR1 SGHDT, CDR2 YYEEEE. CDR3 loop: CASTVEGEQYF. CDR3 bases: TGTGCCTCCACCGTGGAGGGCGAGCAGTACTTC.

The V and J genes are TRBV11-1 and TRBJ1-5, with D uncertain. The V end was cut by 0 bases, the J end by 4 bases, with 7 bases between. The CDR3 runs to 14 residues. Per germline, CDR1 SGHAT and CDR2 FQDESV (reference sequence). The CDR3 loop is CASSLAPGNQPQHF. The CDR3 region has the DNA TGTGCCAGCAGCTTAGCGCCGGGTAATCAGCCCCAGCATTTT.

This chain connects TRBV28 to TRBJ1-2; the D is unclear. V dropped 3 bases and J dropped 3 bases, with 11 bases sitting between them. Per the germline V gene, CDR1 is MDHEN and CDR2 is SYDVKM. CDR3 size: 14 residues. The CDR3 region is CASSFSSGDYGYTF. The CDR3 DNA is TGTGCCAGCAGTTTCTCGTCCGGGGACTATGGCTACACCTTC.

This chain joins TRBV21-1 and TRBJ2-5; the D call in the table, TRBD1, was not verified against the DNA. TRBV21-1 has pseudogene status. The CDR3 loop spans 17 amino acids. CDR3 residues: CASSKGTSTGGIETQYF. DNA for the CDR3: TGTGCCAGCAGCAAAGGAACGTCGACAGGGGGCATAGAGACCCAGTACTTC.

CDR3 sequence reads: CASSHGLTGTENEKLFF. The CDR3 nucleotides read TGTGCCAGCAGCCACGGGCTCACCGGGACAGAGAATGAAAAACTGTTTTTT. The chain links TRBV4-2 to TRBJ1-4; TRBD1 aligns across 7 bases. This CDR3 has 17 residues. Germline assignment: CDR1 LGHNA and CDR2 YNFKEQ. V trimming: 3 bases; J trimming: 5 bases; junction bases outside the gene matches: 12.

This rearrangement joins TRBV10-3 to TRBJ2-3; no definite D call. The CDR3 contains 13 residues. The V gene lost 6 bases and the J gene lost 5 bases, with 12 bases spanning the gap. Germline CDR1 reads ENHRY; CDR2 reads SYGVKD. The CDR3 sequence: CAISSGPQDTQYF. CDR3 coding DNA: TGTGCCATCAGCTCCGGGCCCCAAGATACGCAGTATTTT.

This clone has only a few counts. The chain uses TRBV2 and TRBJ2-4, with 9 bases matching TRBD1. V was pared by 6 bases and J by 1 base, with 13 bases of the junction left unmatched. This CDR3 comprises 18 residues. CDR1 is SNHLY, CDR2 FYNNEI, per germline. The CDR3 DNA sequence: TGTGCCAGCAGGGGGGACAGGGTCGAATTTATGGCCAAAAACATTCAGTACTTC. Translation gives CASRGDRVEFMAKNIQYF.

The chain couples TRBV5-1 to TRBJ2-7; D not resolved. V gave up 0 bases and J gave up 0 bases, with 4 bases separating them. The germline CDR1 and CDR2 sequences are SGHRS and YFSETQ. This CDR3 spans 13 amino acids. CDR3 sequence reads: CASSLELSYEQYF. DNA of the CDR3: TGCGCCAGCAGCTTGGAGCTCTCCTACGAGCAGTACTTC.

J is TRBJ1-2 and V is TRBV4-1; possible D gene TRBD1, 6 bases. Germline CDR1 is MGHRA and CDR2 is YSYEKL. The CDR3 loop spans 15 amino acids. Trimming pared 0 bases from V and 1 base from J, leaving 9 bases between. CDR3 loop: CASSQEGGRNYGYTF. The CDR3 nucleotides read TGCGCCAGCAGCCAAGAGGGGGGGCGTAACTATGGCTACACCTTC.

V gene TRBV10-1 combines with J gene TRBJ2-1; no reliable D call. Germline values: CDR1 WNHNN, CDR2 SYGVQD (reference sequence). The CDR3 runs 14 residues. The ends were cut back, 0 bases at V and 8 bases at J, with 11 bases in the middle. CDR3 sequence (DNA): TGCGCCAGCAGTGAGTCTAGGGTTTGGGATGAGCAGTTCTTC. This translates into CASSESRVWDEQFF.